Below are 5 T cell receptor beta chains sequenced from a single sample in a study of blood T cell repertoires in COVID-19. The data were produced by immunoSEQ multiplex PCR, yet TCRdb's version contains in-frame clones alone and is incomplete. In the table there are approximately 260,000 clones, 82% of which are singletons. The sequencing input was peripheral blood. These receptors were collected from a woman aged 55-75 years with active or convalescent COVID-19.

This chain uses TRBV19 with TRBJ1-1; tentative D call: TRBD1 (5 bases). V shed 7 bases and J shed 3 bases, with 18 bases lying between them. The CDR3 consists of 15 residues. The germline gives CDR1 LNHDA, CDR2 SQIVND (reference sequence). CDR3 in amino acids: CASTKGEGWDTEAFF. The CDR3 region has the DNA TGTGCCAGTACCAAAGGGGAGGGCTGGGACACTGAAGCTTTCTTT.

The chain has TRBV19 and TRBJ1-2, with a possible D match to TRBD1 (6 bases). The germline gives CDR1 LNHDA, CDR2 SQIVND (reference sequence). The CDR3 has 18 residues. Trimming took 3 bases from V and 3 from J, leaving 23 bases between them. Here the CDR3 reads CASSIRRQAPFRDYGYTF. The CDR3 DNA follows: TGTGCCAGTAGTATTCGTCGACAGGCCCCATTTCGCGACTATGGCTACACCTTC. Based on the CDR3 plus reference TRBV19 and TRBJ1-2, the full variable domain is DGGITQSPKYLFRKEGQNVTLSCEQNLNHDAMYWYRQDPGQGLRLIYYSQIVNDFQKGDIAEGYSVSREKKESFPLTVTSAQKNPTAFYLCASSIRRQAPFRDYGYTFGSGTRLTVV.

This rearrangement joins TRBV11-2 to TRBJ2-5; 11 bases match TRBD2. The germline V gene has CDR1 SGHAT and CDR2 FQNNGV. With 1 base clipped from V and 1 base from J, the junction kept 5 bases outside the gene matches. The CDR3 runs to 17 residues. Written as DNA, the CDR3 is TGTGCCAGCAGCTTAGTAACTAGCGGGGGAACCCAAGAGACCCAGTACTTC. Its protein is CASSLVTSGGTQETQYF.

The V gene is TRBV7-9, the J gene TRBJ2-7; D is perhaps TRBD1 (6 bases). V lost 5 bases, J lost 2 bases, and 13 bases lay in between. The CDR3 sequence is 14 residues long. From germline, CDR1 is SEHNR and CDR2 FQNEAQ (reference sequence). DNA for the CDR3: TGTGCCAGCAGCCTCGGACAGTCCACCTACGAGCAGTACTTC. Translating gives CASSLGQSTYEQYF.

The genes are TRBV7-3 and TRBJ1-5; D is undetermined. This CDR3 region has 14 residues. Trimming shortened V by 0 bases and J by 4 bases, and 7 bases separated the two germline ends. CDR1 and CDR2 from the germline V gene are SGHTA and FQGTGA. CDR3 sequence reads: CASSLTPGNQPQHF. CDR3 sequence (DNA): TGTGCCAGCAGCTTAACGCCGGGGAATCAGCCCCAGCATTTT.